This T cell receptor beta chain was recorded in a study of CD4 T cells in relation to SARS-CoV-2 and coronaviruses. Produced via immunoSEQ multiplex PCR; TCRdb's table is partial and in-frame only. The data contain 35,000 or so clones, around 77% of them singletons. Study outcomes and limitations: In around 60% of donors, memory CD4+ clonotypes crossrecognized SARS-CoV-2 and at least one common cold coronavirus spike.

On this clone itself: Its antigen is not identified.

Trimming removed 0 bases from V and 0 bases from J, with 12 bases in between. CDR1 and CDR2 (germline): LGHNA, YSLEER. The CDR3 loop spans 16 amino acids. The sequence was obtained from an adult with COVID-19. The sequencing input was memory CD4+ T cells from PBMCs, cultured in vitro. V and J are TRBV4-3 and TRBJ2-7; the D gene is possibly TRBD1 (6 bases). The chain's CDR3 is CASSQESGTSSYEQYF. Written as DNA, the CDR3 is TGCGCCAGCAGCCAAGAGTCGGGGACAAGCTCCTACGAGCAGTACTTC.